This section outlines one T cell receptor (beta chain) sequence together with its context. The sample is drawn from a study of blood T cell repertoires in COVID-19. V was pared by 4 bases and J by 4 bases, with 13 bases between. The CDR3 extends over 14 amino acids. Germline assignment: CDR1 SGHVS and CDR2 FQNEAQ. Libraries were prepared by immunoSEQ multiplex PCR; TCRdb keeps only in-frame clonotypes and omits some of them. The sample carries 100,000 or so clones, approximately 90% recorded once. This TCR derives from a man in his fifties or sixties with active COVID-19. Sequenced sample: peripheral blood. V and J are TRBV7-8 and TRBJ1-2, with D possibly being TRBD1 (5 bases). The CDR3 DNA sequence: TGTGCCAGCAGCTCTTTGACAGAGATCTATGGCTACACCTTC. Its protein is CASSSLTEIYGYTF.